This T cell receptor (beta chain) was sequenced for a study of response to subunit inactivated influenza vaccine. With respect to this clonotype: The antigen remains unidentified.

The ends lost 3 bases at V and 5 bases at J; junction bases unmatched: 8. Germline CDR1 MNHEY, CDR2 SMNVEV (reference sequence). The CDR3 spans 17 residues. TCRdb called the RT-PCR reads again in MiXCR, with one record for every CDR3 protein. The sample lists under 850,000 distinct CDR3 sequences; less than 20% were seen once. Overall study findings and caveats: Each seasonal flu vaccination may recruit only limited new T cells, authors suggested.

This chain connects TRBV27 to TRBJ2-2; 11 bases are shared with TRBD2. This clonotype originated in a man aged 50 to 59 who received an inactivated influenza vaccine. Sequenced here: PBMCs from blood, sampled around 5 days after vaccination. The CDR3 is CASSFTLRLAGTGELFF. CDR3 bases: TGTGCCAGCAGTTTTACCCTTCGACTAGCGGGGACCGGGGAGCTGTTTTTT.